This TCR beta chain derives from a study of cytomegalovirus exposure and HLA in healthy donors. Study-level points and caveats: Presence/absence analyses assumed roughly uniform sequencing depth across donors. Most TCR sequences showed up rarely, but some public TCRs showed up in many donors.

Regarding this clone: What it binds is unknown.

Both 60 Vbeta primers and 13 Jbeta primers went into the PCR. Study processing details: Later reanalysis found 75 million to 100 million unique TCR beta chains, 10 million to 14 million of them shared. Measured with immunoSEQ multiplex PCR; TCRdb has only the in-frame clones, and not every one. The V and J calls and clone size come from that table; D and trimming were worked out from the DNA. The sample holds around 200,000 clones, around 86% seen once. This CDR3 region has 16 residues. J lost 5 bases, V lost 0 bases, and 7 bases had no gene match. Germline lookup yields CDR1 SGHRS and CDR2 YFSETQ. This chain joins TRBV5-1 and TRBJ2-1; 8 bases agree with TRBD2. Sample: PBMCs. The TCR sequence derives from a woman aged 45-59 years in good health and CMV-seropositive. This CDR3 reads CASSLVVGGADNEQFF. CDR3 coding DNA: TGCGCCAGCAGCTTGGTAGTCGGGGGGGCTGACAATGAGCAGTTCTTC.